The 10 T cell receptor beta chains below were found in one sample sequenced in a study of regulatory T cells in long-lasting Graves disease. Time point given: newly diagnosed GD, antithyroid drugs for less than 3 months. The TCR library was made from RNA that had been extracted from PBMCs in TRIzol. The TCR beta library used iRepertoire HTBI primers with Arm-PCR amplification of CDR3. TCRdb redid the calling of the multiplex PCR reads with MiXCR, one entry per CDR3 protein. The sample contains about 310,000 distinct CDR3 sequences, 18% of which appear only once. The sequencing used peripheral blood mononuclear cells (PBMCs), collected at new diagnosis, from a patient treated with antithyroid drugs. These receptors originate from a female donor with Graves disease.

The chain joins TRBV20-1 to TRBJ1-3; 10 bases map to TRBD1. This CDR3 spans 14 amino acids. The germline V gene encodes CDR1 DFQATT and CDR2 SNEGSKA (reference sequence). The trim removed 5 bases at V and 4 bases at J, leaving 5 bases unmatched. The CDR3 protein is CSAPGQGGGNTIYF. CDR3 bases: TGCAGTGCTCCTGGACAGGGGGGAGGAAACACCATATATTTT.

At least ten counts were recorded for this clonotype. This sequence joins TRBV12-3 or TRBV12-4 and TRBJ1-1; tentative D call: TRBD1 (6 bases). CDR3 length equals 14 residues. V was pared by 5 bases and J by 1 base, with 11 bases between. The DNA for the CDR3 is TGTGCCAGCAGTCCTCTACAGGGGAACACTGAAGCTTTCTTT. The encoded protein is CASSPLQGNTEAFF.

This clonotype was seen only a few times. V is TRBV7-6 and J is TRBJ2-3; TRBD2 aligns across 14 bases. Trimming removed 3 bases from V and 0 bases from J; junction bases left unmatched: 2. The CDR3 has 17 amino acids. Germline V CDR1 and CDR2: SGHVS, FNYEAQ. The CDR3 sequence is CASSLGLAGASTDTQYF. Here the CDR3 DNA reads TGTGCCAGCAGCTTGGGACTAGCGGGGGCTAGCACAGATACGCAGTATTTT.

This clonotype was counted many times. The gene calls are TRBV18 and TRBJ1-6; D is uncertain. This CDR3 has 16 residues. V was shortened by 3 bases and J by 6 bases, with 15 bases between the two germline ends. Germline V gene data show CDR1 as KGHSH and CDR2 as LQKENI. The CDR3: CASSPYPGQTNSPLHF. CDR3 bases: TGTGCCAGCTCACCTTATCCCGGGCAGACTAATTCACCCCTCCACTTT.

This clonotype was recorded a few times. It may be a read error: a sequence one base away is much more abundant. The V gene is TRBV18, the J gene TRBJ1-1; D is unresolved. Per the germline V gene, CDR1 is KGHSH and CDR2 is LQKENI. V lost 6 bases, J lost 6 bases, and 20 bases lay in between. CDR3 length: 15 amino acids. The DNA of the CDR3 is TGTGCCAGCTCGGTGGCCACTCGTAGCAAGGCTGAAGCTTTCTTT. Translated, it gives CASSVATRSKAEAFF. The variable domain in full, completed from reference TRBV18 and TRBJ1-1, reads NAGVMQNPRHLVRRRGQEARLRCSPMKGHSHVYWYRQLPEEGLKFMVYLQKENIIDESGMPKERFSAEFPKEGPSILRIQQVVRGDSAAYFCASSVATRSKAEAFFGQGTRLTVV.

Turning to this clonotype: A much larger clone lies a single base off, so this may be a read error. CDR3 in DNA: TGTGCCATCAGGGAAGCTAGCGGGGCGGGGGATACGCAGTATTTT. Protein sequence: CAIREASGAGDTQYF. The chain combines TRBV10-3 with TRBJ2-3; TRBD2 agrees at 9 bases. The CDR3 runs to 15 residues. CDR1 is ENHRY, CDR2 SYGVKD, per germline. V lost 6 bases to trimming and J lost 6 bases; unmatched junction nucleotides: 10.

The chain recombines TRBV12-3 or TRBV12-4 with TRBJ2-7; possible D gene TRBD1, 6 bases. V was trimmed by 5 bases and J by 6 bases, leaving 17 bases between them. The CDR3 totals 14 residues. The CDR3 loop is CASSPTGTSREQYF. Here the CDR3 DNA reads TGTGCCAGCAGTCCTACCGGGACATCCCGCGAGCAGTACTTC.

This clonotype came up a few times. Without the conserved terminal phenylalanine or tryptophan, this CDR3 likely stems from a read error. V gene TRBV4-1 combines with J gene TRBJ2-7; 7 bases are shared with TRBD1. Germline V CDR1 and CDR2: MGHRA, YSYEKL. The CDR3 runs 16 residues. Trimming at V came to 1 base and at J to 4 bases, leaving 10 bases not matched to a gene. CDR3 sequence: CASSQVLTGLRYEQYL. CDR3 nucleotides: TGCGCCAGCAGCCAAGTGTTGACAGGGCTACGTTACGAGCAGTACCTC.

This sequence joins TRBV5-4 and TRBJ1-1; D is unresolved. Germline-derived CDR1 and CDR2 are SGHNT and YYREEE (reference sequence). With 2 bases removed from V and 3 bases from J, the gap between germline ends came to 8 bases. The CDR3 contains 13 residues. The CDR3: CASSFPGHTEAFF. The DNA for the CDR3 is TGTGCCAGCAGCTTTCCAGGCCACACTGAAGCTTTCTTT.

The sample holds many counts of this clonotype. This chain connects TRBV6-1 to TRBJ2-2; 7 nucleotides match TRBD1. Germline-derived CDR1 and CDR2 are MNHNS and SASEGT. This CDR3 contains 14 residues. The V segment lost 7 bases and the J segment 5 bases; nucleotides outside the gene matches: 7. The CDR3 bases are TGTGCCAGCAAACAGGACAGGACGACCGGGGAGCTGTTTTTT. Protein: CASKQDRTTGELFF.